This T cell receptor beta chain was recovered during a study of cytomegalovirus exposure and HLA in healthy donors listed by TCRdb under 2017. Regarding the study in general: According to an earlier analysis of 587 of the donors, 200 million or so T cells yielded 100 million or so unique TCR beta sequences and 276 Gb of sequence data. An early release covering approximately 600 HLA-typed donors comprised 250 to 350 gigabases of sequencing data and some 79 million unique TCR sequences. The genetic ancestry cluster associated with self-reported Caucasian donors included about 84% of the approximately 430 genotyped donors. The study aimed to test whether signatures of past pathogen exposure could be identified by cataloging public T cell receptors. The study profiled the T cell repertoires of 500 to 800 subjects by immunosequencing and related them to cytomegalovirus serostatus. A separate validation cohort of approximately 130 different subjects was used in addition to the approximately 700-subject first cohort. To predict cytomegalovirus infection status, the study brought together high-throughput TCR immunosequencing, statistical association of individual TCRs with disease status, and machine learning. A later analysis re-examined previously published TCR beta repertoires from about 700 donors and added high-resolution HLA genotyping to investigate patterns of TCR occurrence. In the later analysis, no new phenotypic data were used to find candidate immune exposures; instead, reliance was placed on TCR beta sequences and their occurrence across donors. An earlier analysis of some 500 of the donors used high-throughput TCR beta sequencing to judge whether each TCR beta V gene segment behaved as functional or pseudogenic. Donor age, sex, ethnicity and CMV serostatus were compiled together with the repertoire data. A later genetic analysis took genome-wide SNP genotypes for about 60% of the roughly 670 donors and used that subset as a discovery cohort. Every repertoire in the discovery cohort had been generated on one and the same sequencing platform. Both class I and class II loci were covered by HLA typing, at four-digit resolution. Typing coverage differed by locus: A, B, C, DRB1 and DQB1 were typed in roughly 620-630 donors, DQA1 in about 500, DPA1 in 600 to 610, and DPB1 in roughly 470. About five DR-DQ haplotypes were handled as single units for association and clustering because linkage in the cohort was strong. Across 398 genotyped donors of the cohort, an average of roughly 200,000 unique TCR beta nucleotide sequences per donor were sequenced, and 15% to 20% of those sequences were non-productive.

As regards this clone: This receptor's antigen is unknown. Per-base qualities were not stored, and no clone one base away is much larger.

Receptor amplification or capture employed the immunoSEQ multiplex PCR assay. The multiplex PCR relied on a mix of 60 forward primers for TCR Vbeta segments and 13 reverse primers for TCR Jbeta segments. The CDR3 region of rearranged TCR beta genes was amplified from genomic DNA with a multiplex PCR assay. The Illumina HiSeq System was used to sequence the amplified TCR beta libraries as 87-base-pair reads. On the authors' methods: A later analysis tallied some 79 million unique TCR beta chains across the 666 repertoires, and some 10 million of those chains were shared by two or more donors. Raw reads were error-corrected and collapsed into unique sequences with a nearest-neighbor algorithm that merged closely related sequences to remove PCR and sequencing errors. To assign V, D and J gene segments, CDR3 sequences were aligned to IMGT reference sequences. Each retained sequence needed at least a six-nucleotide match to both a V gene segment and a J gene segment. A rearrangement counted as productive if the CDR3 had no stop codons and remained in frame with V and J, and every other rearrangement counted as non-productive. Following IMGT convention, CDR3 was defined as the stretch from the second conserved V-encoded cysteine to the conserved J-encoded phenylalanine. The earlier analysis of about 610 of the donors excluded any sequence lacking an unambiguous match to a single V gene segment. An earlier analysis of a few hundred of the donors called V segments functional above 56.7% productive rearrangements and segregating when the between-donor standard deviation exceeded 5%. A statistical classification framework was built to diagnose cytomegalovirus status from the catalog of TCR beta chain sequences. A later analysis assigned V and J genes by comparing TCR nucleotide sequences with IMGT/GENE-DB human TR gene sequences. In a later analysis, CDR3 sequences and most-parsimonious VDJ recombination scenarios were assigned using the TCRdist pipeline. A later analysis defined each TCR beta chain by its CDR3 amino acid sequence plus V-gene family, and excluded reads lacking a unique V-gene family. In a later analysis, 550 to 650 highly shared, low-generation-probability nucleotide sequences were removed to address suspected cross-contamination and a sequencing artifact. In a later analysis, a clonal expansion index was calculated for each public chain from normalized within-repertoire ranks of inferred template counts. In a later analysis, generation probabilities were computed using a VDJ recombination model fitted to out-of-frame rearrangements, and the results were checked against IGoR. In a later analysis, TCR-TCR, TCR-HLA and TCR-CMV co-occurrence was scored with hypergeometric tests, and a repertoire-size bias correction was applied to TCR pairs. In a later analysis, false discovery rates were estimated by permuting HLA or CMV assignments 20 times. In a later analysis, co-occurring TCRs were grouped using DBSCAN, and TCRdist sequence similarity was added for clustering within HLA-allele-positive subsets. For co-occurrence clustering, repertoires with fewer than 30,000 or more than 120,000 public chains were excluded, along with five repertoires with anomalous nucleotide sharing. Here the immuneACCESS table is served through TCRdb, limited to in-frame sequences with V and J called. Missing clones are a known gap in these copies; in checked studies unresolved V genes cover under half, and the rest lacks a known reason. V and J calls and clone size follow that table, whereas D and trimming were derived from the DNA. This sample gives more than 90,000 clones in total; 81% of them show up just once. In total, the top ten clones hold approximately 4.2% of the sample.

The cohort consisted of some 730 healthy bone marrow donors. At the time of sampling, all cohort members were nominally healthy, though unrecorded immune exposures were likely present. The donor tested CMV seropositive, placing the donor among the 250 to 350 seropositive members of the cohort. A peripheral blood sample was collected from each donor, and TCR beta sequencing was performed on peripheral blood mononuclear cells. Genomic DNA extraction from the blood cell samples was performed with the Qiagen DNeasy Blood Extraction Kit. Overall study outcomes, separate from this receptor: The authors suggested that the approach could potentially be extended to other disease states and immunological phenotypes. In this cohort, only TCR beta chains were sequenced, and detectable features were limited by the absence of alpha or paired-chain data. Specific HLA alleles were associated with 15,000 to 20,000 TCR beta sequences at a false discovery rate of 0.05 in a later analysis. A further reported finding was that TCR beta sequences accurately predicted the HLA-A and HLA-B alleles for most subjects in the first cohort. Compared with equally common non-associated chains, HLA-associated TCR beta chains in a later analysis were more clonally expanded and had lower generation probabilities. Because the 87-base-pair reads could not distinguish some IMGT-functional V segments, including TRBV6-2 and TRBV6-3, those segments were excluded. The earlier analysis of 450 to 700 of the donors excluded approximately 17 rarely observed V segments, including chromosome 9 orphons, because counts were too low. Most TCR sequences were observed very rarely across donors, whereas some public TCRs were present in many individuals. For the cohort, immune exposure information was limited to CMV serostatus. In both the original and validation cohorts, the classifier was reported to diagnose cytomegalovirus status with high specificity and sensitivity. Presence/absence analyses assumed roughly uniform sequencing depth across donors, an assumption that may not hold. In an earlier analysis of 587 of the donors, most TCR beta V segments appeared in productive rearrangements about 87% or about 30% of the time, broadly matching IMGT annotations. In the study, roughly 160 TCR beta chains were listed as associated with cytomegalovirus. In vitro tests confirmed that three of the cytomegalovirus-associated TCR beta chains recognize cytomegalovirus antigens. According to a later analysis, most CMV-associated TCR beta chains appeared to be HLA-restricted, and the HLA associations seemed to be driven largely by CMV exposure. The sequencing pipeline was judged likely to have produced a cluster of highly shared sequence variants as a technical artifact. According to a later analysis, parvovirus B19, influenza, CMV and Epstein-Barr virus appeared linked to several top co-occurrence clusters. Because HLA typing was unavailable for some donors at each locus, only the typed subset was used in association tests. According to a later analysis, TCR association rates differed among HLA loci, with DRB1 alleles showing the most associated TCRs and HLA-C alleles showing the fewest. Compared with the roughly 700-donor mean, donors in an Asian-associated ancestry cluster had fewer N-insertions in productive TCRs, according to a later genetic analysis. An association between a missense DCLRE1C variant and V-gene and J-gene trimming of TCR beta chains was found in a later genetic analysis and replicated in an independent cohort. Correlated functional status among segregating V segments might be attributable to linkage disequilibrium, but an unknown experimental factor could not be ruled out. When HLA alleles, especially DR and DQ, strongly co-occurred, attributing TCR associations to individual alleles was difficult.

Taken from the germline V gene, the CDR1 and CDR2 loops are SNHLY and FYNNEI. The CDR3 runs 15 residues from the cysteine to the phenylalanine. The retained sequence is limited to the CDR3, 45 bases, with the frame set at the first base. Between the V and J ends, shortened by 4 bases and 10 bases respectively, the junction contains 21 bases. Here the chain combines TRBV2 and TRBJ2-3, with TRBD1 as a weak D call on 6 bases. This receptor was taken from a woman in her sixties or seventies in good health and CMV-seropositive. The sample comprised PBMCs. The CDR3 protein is CASSVKQGRAAAQYF. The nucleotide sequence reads TGTGCCAGCAGTGTCAAGCAGGGGCGAGCGGCCGCGCAGTATTTT.